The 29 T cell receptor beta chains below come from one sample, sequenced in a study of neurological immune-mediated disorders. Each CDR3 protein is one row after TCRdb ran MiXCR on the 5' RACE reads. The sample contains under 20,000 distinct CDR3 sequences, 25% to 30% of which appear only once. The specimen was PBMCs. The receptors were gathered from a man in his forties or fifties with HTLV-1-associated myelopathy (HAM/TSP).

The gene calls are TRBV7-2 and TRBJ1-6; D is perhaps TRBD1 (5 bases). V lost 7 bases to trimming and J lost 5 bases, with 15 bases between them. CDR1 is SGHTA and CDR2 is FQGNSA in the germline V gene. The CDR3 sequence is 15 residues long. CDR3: CASTPRGLNNSPLHF. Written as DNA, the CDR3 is TGTGCCAGCACCCCCCGGGGACTCAATAATTCACCCCTCCACTTT.

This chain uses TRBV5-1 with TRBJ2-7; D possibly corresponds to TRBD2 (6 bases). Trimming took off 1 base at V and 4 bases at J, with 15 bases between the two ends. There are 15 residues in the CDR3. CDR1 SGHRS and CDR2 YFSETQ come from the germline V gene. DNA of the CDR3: TGCGCCAGCAGCTTGATAACGGGAGCTGAATACGAGCAGTACTTC. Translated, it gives CASSLITGAEYEQYF.

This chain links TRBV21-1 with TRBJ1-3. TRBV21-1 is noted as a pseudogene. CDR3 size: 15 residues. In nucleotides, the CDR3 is TGTGCCAGCAGCAAAGCCCAGCCTTTCGAAAACACCATATATTTT. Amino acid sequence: CASSKAQPFENTIYF.

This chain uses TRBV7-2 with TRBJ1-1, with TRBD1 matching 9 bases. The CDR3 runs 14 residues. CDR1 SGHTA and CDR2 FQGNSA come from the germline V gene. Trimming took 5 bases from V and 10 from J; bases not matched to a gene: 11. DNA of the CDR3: TGTGCCAGCAGCCCGGGGACAGGGAGGGTGTCAGCTTTCTTT. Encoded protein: CASSPGTGRVSAFF.

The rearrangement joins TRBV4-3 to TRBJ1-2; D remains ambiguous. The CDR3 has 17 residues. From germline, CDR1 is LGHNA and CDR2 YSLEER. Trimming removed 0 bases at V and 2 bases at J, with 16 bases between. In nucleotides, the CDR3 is TGCGCCAGCAGCCAAGATTTGCTCAGGACTTTAAACTATGGCTACACCTTC. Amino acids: CASSQDLLRTLNYGYTF.

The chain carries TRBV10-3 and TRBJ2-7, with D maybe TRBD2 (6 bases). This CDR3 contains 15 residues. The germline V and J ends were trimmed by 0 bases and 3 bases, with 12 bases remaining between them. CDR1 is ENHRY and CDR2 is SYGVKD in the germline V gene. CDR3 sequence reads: CAISESGGRGYEQYF. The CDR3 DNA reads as TGTGCCATCAGTGAGTCGGGGGGACGCGGCTACGAGCAGTACTTC.

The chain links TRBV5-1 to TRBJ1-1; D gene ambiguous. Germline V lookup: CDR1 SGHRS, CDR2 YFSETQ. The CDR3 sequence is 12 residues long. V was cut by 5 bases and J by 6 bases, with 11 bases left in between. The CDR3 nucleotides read TGCGCCAGCAGTTCCGTAGGCGCTGAAGCTTTCTTT. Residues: CASSSVGAEAFF.

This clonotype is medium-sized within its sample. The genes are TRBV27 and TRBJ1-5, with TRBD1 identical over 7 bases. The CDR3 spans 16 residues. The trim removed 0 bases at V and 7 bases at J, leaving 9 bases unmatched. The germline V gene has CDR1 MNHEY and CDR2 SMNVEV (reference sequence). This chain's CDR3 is CASSLSPGGLGQPQHF. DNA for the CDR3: TGTGCCAGCAGTTTATCCCCAGGGGGACTTGGGCAGCCCCAGCATTTT.

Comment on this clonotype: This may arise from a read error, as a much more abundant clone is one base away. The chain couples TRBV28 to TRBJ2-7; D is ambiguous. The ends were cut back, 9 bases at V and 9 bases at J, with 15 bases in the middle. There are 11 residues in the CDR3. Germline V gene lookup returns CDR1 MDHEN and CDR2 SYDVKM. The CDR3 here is CASVVPRAQYF. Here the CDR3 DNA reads TGTGCCAGTGTGGTCCCCCGTGCGCAGTACTTC.

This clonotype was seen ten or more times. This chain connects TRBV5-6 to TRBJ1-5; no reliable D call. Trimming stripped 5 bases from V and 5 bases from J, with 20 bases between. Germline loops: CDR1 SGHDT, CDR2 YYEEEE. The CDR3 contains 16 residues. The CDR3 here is CASRRGIGETDQPQHF. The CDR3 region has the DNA TGTGCCAGCAGAAGAGGTATCGGGGAGACGGATCAGCCCCAGCATTTT.

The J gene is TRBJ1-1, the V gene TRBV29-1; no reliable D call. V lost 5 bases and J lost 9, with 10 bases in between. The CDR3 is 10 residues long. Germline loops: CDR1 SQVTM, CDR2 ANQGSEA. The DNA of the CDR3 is TGCAGCGTTACGTTCACGAAAGCTTTCTTT. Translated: CSVTFTKAFF.

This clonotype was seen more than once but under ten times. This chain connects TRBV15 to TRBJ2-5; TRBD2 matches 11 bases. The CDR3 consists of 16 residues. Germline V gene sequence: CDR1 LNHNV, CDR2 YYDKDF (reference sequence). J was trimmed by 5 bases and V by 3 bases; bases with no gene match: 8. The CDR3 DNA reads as TGTGCCACCAGCAGCCTTAGCGGGGGGGCCCGGGAGACCCAGTACTTC. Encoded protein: CATSSLSGGARETQYF.

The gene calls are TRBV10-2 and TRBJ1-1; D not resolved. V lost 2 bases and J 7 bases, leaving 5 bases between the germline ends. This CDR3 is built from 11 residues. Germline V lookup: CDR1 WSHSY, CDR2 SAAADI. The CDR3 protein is CASSERIEAFF. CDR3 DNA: TGCGCCAGCAGTGAGAGGATTGAAGCTTTCTTT.

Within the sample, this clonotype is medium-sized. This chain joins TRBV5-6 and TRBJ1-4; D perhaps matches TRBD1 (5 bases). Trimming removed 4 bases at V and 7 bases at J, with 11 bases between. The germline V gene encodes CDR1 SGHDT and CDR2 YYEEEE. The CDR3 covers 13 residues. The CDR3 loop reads CASSGQDPEKLFF. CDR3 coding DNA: TGTGCCAGCAGCGGACAAGACCCTGAAAAACTGTTTTTT.

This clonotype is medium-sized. CDR3: CASSYSLGPNYGYTF. CDR3 coding DNA: TGTGCCAGCAGTTACTCTCTAGGGCCTAACTATGGCTACACCTTC. The chain has TRBV6-5 and TRBJ1-2; D call uncertain. This CDR3 comprises 15 residues. V lost 0 bases to trimming and J lost 0 bases, with 8 bases between them. CDR1 and CDR2 (germline): MNHEY, SVGAGI.

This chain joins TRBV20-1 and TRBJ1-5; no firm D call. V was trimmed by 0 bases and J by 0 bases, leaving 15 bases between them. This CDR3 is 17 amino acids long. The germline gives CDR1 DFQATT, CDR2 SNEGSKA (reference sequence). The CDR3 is CSARDRAKGFSNQPQHF. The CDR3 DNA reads TGCAGTGCTAGAGATCGGGCAAAGGGCTTTAGCAATCAGCCCCAGCATTTT.

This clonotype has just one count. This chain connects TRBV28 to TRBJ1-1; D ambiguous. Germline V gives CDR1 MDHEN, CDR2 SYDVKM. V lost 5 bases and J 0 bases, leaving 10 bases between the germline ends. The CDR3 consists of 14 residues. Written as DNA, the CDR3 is TGTGCCAGCAGTCTACTAGATATGAACACTGAAGCTTTCTTT. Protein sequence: CASSLLDMNTEAFF.

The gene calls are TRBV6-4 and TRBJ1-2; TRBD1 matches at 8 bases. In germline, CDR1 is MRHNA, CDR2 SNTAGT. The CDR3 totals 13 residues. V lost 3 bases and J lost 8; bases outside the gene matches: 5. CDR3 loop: CASSEGTGRGYTF. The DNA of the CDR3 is TGTGCCAGCAGTGAAGGGACAGGACGGGGCTACACCTTC.

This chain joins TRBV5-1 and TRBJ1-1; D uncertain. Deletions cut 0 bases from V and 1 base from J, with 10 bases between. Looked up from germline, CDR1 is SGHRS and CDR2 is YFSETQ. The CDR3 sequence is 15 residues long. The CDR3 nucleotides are TGCGCCAGCAGCTTGGGGGTTACCGGGAACACTGAAGCTTTCTTT. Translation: CASSLGVTGNTEAFF.

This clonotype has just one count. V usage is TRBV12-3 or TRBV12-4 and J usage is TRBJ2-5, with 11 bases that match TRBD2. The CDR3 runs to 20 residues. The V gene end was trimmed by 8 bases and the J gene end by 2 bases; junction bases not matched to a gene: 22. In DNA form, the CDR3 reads TGTGCCAGCGGAAGGAGATCCGGGACTAGCGGCAGGAGGCAGCAAGAGACCCAGTACTTC. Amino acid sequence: CASGRRSGTSGRRQQETQYF.

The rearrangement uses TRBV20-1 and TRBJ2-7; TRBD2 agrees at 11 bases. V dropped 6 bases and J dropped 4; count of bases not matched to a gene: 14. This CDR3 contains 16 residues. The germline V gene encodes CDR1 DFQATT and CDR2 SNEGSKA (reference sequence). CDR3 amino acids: CSALGLAERNLYEQYF. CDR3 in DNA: TGCAGTGCCCTGGGACTAGCGGAACGGAATTTATACGAGCAGTACTTC.

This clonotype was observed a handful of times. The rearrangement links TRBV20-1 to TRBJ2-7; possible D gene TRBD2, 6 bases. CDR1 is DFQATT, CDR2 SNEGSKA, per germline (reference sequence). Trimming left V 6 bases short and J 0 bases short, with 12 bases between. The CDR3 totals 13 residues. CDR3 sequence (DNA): TGCAGTGCCGAAACGACTAGCTCCTACGAGCAGTACTTC. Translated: CSAETTSSYEQYF.

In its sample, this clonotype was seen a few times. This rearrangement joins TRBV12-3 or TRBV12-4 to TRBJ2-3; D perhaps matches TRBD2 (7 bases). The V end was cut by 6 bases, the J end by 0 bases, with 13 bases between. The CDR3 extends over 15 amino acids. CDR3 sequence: CASSGGQFSTDTQYF. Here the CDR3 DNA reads TGTGCCAGCAGCGGGGGGCAATTTAGCACAGATACGCAGTATTTT.

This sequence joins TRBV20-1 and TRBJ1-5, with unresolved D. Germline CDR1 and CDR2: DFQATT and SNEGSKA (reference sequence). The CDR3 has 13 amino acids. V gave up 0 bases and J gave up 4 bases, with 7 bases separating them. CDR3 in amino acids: CSARDHGNQPQHF. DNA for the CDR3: TGCAGTGCTAGAGATCACGGGAATCAGCCCCAGCATTTT.

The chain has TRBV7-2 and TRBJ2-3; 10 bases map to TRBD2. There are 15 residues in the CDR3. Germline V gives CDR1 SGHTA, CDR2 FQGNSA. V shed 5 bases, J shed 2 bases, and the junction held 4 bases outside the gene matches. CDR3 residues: CASSILAGITDTQYF. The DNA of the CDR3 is TGTGCCAGCAGCATACTAGCGGGGATCACAGATACGCAGTATTTT.

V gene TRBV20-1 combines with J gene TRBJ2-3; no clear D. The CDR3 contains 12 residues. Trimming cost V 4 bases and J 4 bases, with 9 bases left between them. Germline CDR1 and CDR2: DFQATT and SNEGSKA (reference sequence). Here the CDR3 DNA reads TGCAGTGCTAACTGGCCATCAGATACGCAGTATTTT. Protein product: CSANWPSDTQYF.

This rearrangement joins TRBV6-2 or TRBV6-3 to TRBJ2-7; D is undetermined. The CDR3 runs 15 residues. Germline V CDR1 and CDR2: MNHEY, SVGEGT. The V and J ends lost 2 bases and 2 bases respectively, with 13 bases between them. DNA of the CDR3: TGTGCCAGCAGTTACCCCCTGGACCCGACCTACGAGCAGTACTTC. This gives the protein CASSYPLDPTYEQYF.

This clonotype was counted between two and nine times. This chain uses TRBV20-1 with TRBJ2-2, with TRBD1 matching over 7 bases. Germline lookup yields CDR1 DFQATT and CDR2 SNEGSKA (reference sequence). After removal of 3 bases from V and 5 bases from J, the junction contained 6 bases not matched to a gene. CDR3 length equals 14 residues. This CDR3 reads CSASLVTGTGELFF. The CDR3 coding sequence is TGCAGTGCTAGCTTGGTGACAGGGACCGGGGAGCTGTTTTTT.

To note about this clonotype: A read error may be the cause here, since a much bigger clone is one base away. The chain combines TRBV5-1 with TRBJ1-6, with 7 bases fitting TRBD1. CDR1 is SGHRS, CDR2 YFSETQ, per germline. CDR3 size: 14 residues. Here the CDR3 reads CARSSQGNNSPLHF. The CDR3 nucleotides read TGCGCCAGAAGCTCACAGGGGAATAATTCACCCCTCCACTTT.